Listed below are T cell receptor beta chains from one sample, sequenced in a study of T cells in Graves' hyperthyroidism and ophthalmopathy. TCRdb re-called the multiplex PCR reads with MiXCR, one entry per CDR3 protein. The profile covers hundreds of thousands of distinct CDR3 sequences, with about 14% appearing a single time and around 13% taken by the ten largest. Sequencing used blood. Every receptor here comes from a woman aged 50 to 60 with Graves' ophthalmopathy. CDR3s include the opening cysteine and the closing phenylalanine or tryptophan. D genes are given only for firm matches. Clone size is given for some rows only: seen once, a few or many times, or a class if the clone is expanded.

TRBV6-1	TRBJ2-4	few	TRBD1	CASSNPGQLAKNIQYF	TGTGCCAGCAGTAATCCGGGACAGCTAGCCAAAAACATTCAGTACTTC
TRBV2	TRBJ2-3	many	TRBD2	CASSDTSGGTQYF	TGTGCCAGCAGTGACACTAGCGGGGGTACGCAGTATTTT
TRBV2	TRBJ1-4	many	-	CASGDGRNEKLFF	TGTGCCAGTGGGGACGGACGTAATGAAAAACTGTTTTTT
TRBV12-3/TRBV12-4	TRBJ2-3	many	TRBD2	CASSLSGKNTDTQYF	TGTGCCAGCAGCCTTAGCGGGAAGAACACAGATACGCAGTATTTT
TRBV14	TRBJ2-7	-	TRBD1	CASSLPGQGATGQYF	TGTGCCAGCAGCCTACCGGGACAGGGGGCGACAGGGCAGTACTTC
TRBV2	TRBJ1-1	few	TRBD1	CASSPDRGVEAFF	TGTGCCAGCAGTCCCGACAGGGGGGTTGAAGCTTTCTTT
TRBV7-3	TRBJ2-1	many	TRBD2	CASSSQLAGSPYNEQFF	TGTGCCAGCAGCTCACAACTAGCGGGAAGCCCCTACAATGAGCAGTTCTTC
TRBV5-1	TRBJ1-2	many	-	CASSLAAAVVNYGYTF	TGCGCCAGCAGCTTGGCCGCGGCAGTTGTAAACTATGGCTACACCTTC
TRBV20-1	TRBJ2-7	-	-	CSARLSQAGLHYEQYF	TGCAGTGCCAGGCTATCGCAGGCGGGACTCCACTACGAGCAGTACTTC
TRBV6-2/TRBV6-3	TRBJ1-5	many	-	CASNQELQAPTDQPQHF	TGTGCCAGCAATCAAGAACTACAGGCTCCAACTGATCAGCCCCAGCATTTT
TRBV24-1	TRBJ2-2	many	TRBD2	CATSGPLAGVVTGELFF	TGTGCCACCAGTGGTCCCCTGGCGGGAGTAGTCACCGGGGAGCTGTTTTTT
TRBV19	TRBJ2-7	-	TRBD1	CASSARQGASYEQYF	TGTGCCAGTAGCGCACGGCAGGGGGCCTCCTACGAGCAGTACTTC
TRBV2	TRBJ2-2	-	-	CASQTDSTNTGELFF	TGTGCCAGCCAAACGGACAGTACGAACACCGGGGAGCTGTTTTTT
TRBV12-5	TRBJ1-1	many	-	CASGLGTEAFF	TGTGCTAGTGGTTTGGGGACTGAAGCTTTCTTT
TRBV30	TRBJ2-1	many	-	CAWRTSKQFF	TGTGCCTGGAGGACTAGTAAGCAGTTCTTC
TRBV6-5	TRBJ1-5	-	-	CASSYSEATRPQHF	TGTGCCAGCAGTTACTCCGAAGCTACCCGGCCCCAGCATTTT
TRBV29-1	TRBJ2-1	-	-	CSVDGLGGLYEQFF	TGCAGCGTTGATGGACTAGGGGGCTTGTATGAGCAGTTCTTC
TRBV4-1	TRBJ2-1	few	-	CASSPGIGDISYNEQFF	TGCGCCAGCAGCCCCGGAATAGGAGATATCTCCTACAATGAGCAGTTCTTC
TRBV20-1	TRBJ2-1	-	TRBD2	CSSAGSGDYNEQFF	TGCAGTTCCGCGGGTAGCGGGGATTACAATGAGCAGTTCTTC
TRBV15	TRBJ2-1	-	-	CASGGGSGYEQFF	TGTGCCTCGGGGGGCGGGAGTGGTTATGAGCAGTTCTTC
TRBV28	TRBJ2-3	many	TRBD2	CASSTLLAGGDTQYF	TGTGCCAGCAGTACCTTACTAGCGGGAGGAGATACGCAGTATTTT
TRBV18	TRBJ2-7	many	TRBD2	CASSPSLAGQTYEQYF	TGTGCCAGCTCACCATCCCTAGCGGGGCAAACCTACGAGCAGTACTTC
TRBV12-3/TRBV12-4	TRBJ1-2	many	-	CASSPPTAGEGDYGYTF	TGTGCCAGCAGCCCCCCGACTGCAGGGGAGGGGGACTATGGCTACACCTTC
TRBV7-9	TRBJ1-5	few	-	CASSEGQTNQPQHF	TGTGCCAGCAGCGAGGGACAAACAAATCAGCCCCAGCATTTT
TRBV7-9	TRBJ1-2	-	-	CASTSSLYGGKAYGCTF	TGTGCCAGCACCTCTTCCCTCTATGGGGGGAAGGCCTATGGCTGCACCTTC
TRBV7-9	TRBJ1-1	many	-	CASSYQNTEAFF	TGTGCCAGCAGCTACCAGAACACTGAAGCTTTCTTT
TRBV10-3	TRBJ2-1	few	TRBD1	CAITKGQGADNEQFF	TGTGCCATCACCAAGGGACAGGGTGCGGACAATGAGCAGTTCTTC
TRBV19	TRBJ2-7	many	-	CASSRTTRDTNYEQYF	TGTGCCAGTAGCCGGACCACAAGGGACACCAACTACGAGCAGTACTTC
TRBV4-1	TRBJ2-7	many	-	CASSHLGTLSYEQYF	TGCGCCAGCAGCCACTTAGGCACTCTATCCTACGAGCAGTACTTC
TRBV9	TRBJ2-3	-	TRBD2	CASSSRSSGRGDTQYF	TGTGCCAGCAGCTCACGTTCTAGCGGGAGGGGTGATACGCAGTATTTT
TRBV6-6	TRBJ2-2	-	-	CASSYLTGNTGELFF	TGTGCCAGCAGTTACTTAACAGGGAACACCGGGGAGCTGTTTTTT
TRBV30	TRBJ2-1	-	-	CAWSVSPGLPRKQFF	TGTGCCTGGAGTGTATCCCCGGGACTTCCTCGAAAGCAGTTCTTC
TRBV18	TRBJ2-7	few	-	CATMADFADSYEQYF	TGTGCTACAATGGCAGATTTTGCAGACTCCTACGAGCAGTACTTC
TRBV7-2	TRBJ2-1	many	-	CASSQAAVPEQFF	TGTGCCAGCAGCCAAGCGGCCGTGCCTGAGCAGTTCTTC
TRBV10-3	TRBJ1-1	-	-	CATSGLGGTEAFF	TGTGCCACCAGTGGTTTAGGGGGGACTGAAGCTTTCTTT
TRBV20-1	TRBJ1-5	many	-	CSARASNQPQHF	TGCAGTGCTAGAGCTAGCAATCAGCCCCAGCATTTT
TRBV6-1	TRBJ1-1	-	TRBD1	CASSVDRGPNTDAFF	TGTGCCAGCAGTGTAGACAGGGGGCCGAACACTGATGCTTTCTTT
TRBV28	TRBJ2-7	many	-	CASSLQGKRYEQYF	TGTGCCAGCAGTTTGCAGGGTAAACGTTACGAGCAGTACTTC
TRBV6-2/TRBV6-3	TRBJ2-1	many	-	CASSSLSSYNEQFF	TGTGCCAGCAGTTCCCTTAGCTCCTACAATGAGCAGTTCTTC
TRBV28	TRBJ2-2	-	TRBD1	CASRRTGGNTGELFF	TGTGCCAGCAGGCGGACAGGGGGGAACACCGGGGAGCTGTTTTTT
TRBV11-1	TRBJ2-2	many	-	CASSLGQIANTGELFF	TGTGCCAGCAGCTTAGGACAGATCGCGAACACCGGGGAGCTGTTTTTT
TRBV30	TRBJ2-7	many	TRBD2	CAWDASGGSEQYF	TGTGCCTGGGACGCTAGCGGGGGTTCAGAGCAGTACTTC
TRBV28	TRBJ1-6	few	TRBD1	CASSSDRTYSPLHF	TGTGCCAGCAGCTCGGACAGGACCTATTCACCCCTCCACTTT
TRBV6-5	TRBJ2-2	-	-	CASSYLQKTGELFF	TGTGCCAGCAGTTACCTTCAAAAAACCGGGGAGCTGTTTTTT
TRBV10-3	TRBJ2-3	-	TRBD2	CAISERVNSGRAFDTQYF	TGTGCCATCAGTGAGAGAGTGAATAGCGGGAGGGCCTTTGATACGCAGTATTTT
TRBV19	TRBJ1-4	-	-	CASRALKTSEKLFF	TGTGCCAGTAGAGCGTTGAAAACGTCCGAAAAACTGTTTTTT
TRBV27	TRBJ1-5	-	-	CASSLGPPTIYSNQPQHF	TGTGCCAGCAGTTTAGGACCTCCAACAATCTATAGCAATCAGCCCCAGCATTTT
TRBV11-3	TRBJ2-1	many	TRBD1	CASSADRDNEQFF	TGTGCCAGCAGCGCAGACAGGGACAATGAGCAGTTCTTC
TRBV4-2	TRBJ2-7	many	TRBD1	CASSQPDRDSYEQYF	TGTGCCAGCAGCCAACCCGACAGGGACAGCTACGAGCAGTACTTC
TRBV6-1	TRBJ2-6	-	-	CASRTLSSGANVLTF	TGTGCCAGCAGAACTCTGAGCTCTGGGGCCAACGTCCTGACTTTC
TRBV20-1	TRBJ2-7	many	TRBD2	CSARELAGPSSYEQYF	TGCAGTGCTAGGGAATTAGCGGGGCCGAGCTCCTACGAGCAGTACTTC
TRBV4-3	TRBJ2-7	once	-	CASSQDSGGGGDEQYF	TGCGCCAGCAGCCAGGATTCGGGCGGGGGCGGAGACGAGCAGTACTTC
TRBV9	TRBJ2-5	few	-	CASSVVTGETQYF	TGTGCCAGCAGCGTAGTCACGGGCGAGACCCAGTACTTC
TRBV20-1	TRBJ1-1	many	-	CSAREVGGGRQNTEAFF	TGCAGTGCTAGAGAGGTCGGTGGGGGGCGGCAGAATACTGAAGCTTTCTTT
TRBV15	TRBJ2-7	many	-	CATSSRRLSYEQYF	TGTGCCACCAGCAGCCGGCGGTTATCCTACGAGCAGTACTTC
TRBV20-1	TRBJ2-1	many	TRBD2	CSAARFSGRGDEQFF	TGCAGTGCAGCCCGATTTAGCGGGAGGGGCGATGAGCAGTTCTTC
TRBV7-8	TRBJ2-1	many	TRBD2	CASSLTRLAGLNEQFF	TGTGCCAGCAGCTTAACGCGACTAGCGGGCTTAAATGAGCAGTTCTTC
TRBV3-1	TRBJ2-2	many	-	CASSQVPDANTGELFF	TGTGCCAGCAGCCAAGTTCCAGATGCGAACACCGGGGAGCTGTTTTTT
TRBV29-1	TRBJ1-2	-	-	CSSRVDYGYTF	TGCAGTTCCCGGGTCGACTATGGCTACACCTTC
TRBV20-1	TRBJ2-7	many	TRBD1	CSARTRDRQKATYEQYF	TGCAGTGCTAGAACCCGGGACAGACAAAAGGCAACCTACGAGCAGTACTTC